This T cell receptor beta chain comes out of a study of blood T cell repertoires in COVID-19. Study-level information: Donors in the United States, Italy and Spain gave samples during acute or convalescent COVID-19.

This clone was counted many times. CDR1 is SGHVS, CDR2 FQNEAQ, per germline. The CDR3 is 16 amino acids. J was trimmed by 1 base and V by 3 bases; bases with no gene match: 3. Original data processing: Reference gene primers were amplified, and this amplification served to estimate nucleated cell counts. TCRdb keeps only in-frame clones here, not all; method: immunoSEQ multiplex PCR. The V and J calls and clone size come from that table; D and trimming were worked out from the DNA. The sample has nearly 200,000 clones, around 80% seen once. Sequenced: peripheral blood. The chain uses TRBV7-8 and TRBJ2-7; 13 bases are a match to TRBD2. The sequence derives from a human donor with acute or convalescent COVID-19. The donor label of this sample is uncertain. This CDR3 reads CASSLGTSGDSYEQYF. The CDR3 nucleotides read TGTGCCAGCAGCTTGGGGACTAGCGGGGATTCCTACGAGCAGTACTTC.